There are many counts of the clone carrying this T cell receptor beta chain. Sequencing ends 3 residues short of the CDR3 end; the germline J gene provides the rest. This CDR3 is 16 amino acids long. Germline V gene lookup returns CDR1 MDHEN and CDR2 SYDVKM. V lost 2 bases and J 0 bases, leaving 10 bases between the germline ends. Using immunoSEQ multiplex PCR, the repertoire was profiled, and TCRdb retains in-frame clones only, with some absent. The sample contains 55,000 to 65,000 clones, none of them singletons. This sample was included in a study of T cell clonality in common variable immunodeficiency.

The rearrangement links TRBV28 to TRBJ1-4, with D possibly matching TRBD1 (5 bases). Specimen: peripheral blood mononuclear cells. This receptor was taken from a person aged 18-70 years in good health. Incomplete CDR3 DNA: TGTGCCAGCAGTTTACGGGGGGACGCAACTAATGAAAAA. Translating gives CASSLRGDATNEK. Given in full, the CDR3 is CASSLRGDATNEKLFF.